This T cell receptor (beta chain) was identified in a study of T cells in Graves' hyperthyroidism and ophthalmopathy. In patients aged 18 to 65, hyperthyroidism was newly diagnosed, with duration under 2 months. Looked up from germline, CDR1 is SQVTM and CDR2 is ANQGSEA. After removal of 7 bases from V and 2 bases from J, the junction contained 9 bases not matched to a gene. The CDR3 is 15 residues long. This clonotype was picked up many times. No antigen is known for it. Points from the study as a whole: Researchers report that a 13 V-J model separated ophthalmopathy from stable hyperthyroidism.

RNA transcripts gave rise to amplified TCR beta CDR3 regions. HTBI primers were used for first-round RT-PCR of the TCR CDR3. TCRdb analysed the multiplex PCR reads with MiXCR anew, one entry per CDR3 protein. The sample lists around 450,000 distinct CDR3 sequences, roughly 14% occurring once. This TCR derives from a woman younger than 35 with Graves' hyperthyroidism. The V gene is TRBV29-1, the J gene TRBJ2-1, with 9 bases aligning to TRBD2. Sequencing was done on a sample of blood. CDR3 sequence reads: CSGTVAGGPYNEQFF. The CDR3 nucleotides read TGCAGCGGAACCGTTGCGGGAGGGCCCTACAATGAGCAGTTCTTC.